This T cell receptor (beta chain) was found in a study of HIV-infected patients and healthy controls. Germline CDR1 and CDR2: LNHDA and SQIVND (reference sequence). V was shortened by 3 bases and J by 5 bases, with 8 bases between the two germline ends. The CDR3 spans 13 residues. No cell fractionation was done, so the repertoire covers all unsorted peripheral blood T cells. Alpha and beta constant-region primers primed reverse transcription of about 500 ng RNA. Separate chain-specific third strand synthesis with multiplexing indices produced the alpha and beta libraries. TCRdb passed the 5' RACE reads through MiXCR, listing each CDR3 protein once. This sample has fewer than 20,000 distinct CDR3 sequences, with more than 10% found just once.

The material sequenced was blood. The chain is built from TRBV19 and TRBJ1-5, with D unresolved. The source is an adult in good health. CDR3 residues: CASSILGDQPQHF. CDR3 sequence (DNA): TGTGCCAGTAGTATTTTGGGTGATCAGCCCCAGCATTTT.